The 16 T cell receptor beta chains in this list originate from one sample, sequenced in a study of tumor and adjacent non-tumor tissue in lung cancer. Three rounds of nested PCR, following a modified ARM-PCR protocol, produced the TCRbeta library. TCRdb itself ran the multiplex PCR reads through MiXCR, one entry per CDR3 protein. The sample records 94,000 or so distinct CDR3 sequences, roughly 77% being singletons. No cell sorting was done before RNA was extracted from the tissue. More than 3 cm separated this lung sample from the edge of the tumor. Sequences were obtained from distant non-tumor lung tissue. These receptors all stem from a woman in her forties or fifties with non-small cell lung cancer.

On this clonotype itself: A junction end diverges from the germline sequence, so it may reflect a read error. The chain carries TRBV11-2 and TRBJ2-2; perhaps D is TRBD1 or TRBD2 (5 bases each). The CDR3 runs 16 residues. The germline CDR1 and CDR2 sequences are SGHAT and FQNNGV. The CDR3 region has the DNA TGCACCAGCAGCTTAGAAGGGTCTCCGGCAACCGGGGACCTGGTTTTT. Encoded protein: CTSSLEGSPATGDLVF.

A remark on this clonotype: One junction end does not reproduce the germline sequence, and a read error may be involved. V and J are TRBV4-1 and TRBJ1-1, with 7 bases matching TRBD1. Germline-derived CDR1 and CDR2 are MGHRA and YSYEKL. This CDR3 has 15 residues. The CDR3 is CASSQGEGWDSEAFF. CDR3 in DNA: TGTGCCAGCAGCCAAGGGGAGGGGTGGGACAGTGAAGCTTTCTTT.

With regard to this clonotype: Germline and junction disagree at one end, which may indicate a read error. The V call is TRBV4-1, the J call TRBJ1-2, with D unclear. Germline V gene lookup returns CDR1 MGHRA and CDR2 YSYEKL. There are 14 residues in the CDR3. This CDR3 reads CTSSQTGNVYGYTF. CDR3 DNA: TGCACCAGCAGCCAAACGGGAAACGTCTATGGCTACACCTTC.

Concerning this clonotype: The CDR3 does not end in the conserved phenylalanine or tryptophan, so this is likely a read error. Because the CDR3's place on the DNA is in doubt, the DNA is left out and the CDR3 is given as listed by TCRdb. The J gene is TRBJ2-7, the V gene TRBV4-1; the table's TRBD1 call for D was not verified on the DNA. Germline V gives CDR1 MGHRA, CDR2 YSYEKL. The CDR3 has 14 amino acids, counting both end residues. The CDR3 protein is CASSQQGGGYEQNL.

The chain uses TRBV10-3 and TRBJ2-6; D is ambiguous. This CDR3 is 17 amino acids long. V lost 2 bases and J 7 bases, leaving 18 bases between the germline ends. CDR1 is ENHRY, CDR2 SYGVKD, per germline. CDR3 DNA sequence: TGTGCCATCAGTGAGACGGACGGTAGCTCTTGCGCCAACGTCCTGACTTTC. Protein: CAISETDGSSCANVLTF.

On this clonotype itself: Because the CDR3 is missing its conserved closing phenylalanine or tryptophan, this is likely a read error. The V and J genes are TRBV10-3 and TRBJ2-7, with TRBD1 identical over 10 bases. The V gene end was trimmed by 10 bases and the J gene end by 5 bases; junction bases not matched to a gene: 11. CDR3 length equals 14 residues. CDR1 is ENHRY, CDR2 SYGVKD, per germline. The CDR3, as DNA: TGTGCCACCGACGGGGGACAGGGGTACGACGAGCAGTACATC. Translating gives CATDGGQGYDEQYI.

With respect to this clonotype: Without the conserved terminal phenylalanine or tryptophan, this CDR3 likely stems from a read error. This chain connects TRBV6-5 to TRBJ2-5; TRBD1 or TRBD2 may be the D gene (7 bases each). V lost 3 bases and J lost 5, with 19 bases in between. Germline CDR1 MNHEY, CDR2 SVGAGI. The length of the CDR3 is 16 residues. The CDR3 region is CASSYNSPGGGETQYL. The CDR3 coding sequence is TGTGCCAGCAGTTATAATAGCCCAGGGGGAGGGGAGACCCAGTACCTC.

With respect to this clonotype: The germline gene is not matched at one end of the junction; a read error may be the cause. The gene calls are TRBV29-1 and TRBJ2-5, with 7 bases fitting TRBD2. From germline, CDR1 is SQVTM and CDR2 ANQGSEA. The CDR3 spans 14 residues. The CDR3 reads CCVEDGSSGEIKYF. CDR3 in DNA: TGCTGCGTTGAAGATGGGTCTAGCGGAGAGATCAAGTACTTC.

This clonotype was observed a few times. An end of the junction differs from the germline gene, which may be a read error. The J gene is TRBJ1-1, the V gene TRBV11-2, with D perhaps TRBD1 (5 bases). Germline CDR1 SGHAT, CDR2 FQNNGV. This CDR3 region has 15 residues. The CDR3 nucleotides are TGTGCCAGTAGCTTAGAACCGGGGGTGAACACTGAAGCTTTCTTT. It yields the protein CASSLEPGVNTEAFF.

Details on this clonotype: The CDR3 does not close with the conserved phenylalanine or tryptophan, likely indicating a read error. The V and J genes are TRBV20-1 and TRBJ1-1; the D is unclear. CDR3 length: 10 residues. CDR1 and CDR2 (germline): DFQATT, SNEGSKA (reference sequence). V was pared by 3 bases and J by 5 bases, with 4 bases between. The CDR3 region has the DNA TGCAGTGCTAGGTGGACTGAAGCTTTCATT. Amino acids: CSARWTEAFI.

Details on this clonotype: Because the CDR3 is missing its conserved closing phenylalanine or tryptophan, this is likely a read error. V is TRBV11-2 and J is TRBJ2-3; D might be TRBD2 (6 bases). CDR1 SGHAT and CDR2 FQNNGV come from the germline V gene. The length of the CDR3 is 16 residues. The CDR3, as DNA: TGTGCCATCAGCTTGTGGGGCCAGCTAGCGACGGATACGCAGTATTAT. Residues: CAISLWGQLATDTQYY.

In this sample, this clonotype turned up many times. The CDR3 DNA reads as TGTGCCAGCAGTCCTACCTCGGCGGTTCAAGAGACCCAGTACTTC. It codes for CASSPTSAVQETQYF. V gene TRBV11-1 combines with J gene TRBJ2-5; D is unresolved. V lost 6 bases and J 2 bases, leaving 16 bases between the germline ends. The CDR3 length is 15 residues. From germline, CDR1 is SGHAT and CDR2 FQDESV (reference sequence).

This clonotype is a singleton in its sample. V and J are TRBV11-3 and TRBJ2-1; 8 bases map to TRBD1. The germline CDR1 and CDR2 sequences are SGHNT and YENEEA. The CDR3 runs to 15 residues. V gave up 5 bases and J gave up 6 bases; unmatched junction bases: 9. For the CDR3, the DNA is TGTGCCAGCAGCCTCCGGACAGGGTATATCAATGAGCAGTTCTTC. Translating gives CASSLRTGYINEQFF. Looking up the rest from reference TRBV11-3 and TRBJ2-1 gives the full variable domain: EAGVVQSPRYKIIEKKQPVAFWCNPISGHNTLYWYLQNLGQGPELLIRYENEEAVDDSQLPKDRFSAERLKGVDSTLKIQPAELGDSAVYLCASSLRTGYINEQFFGPGTRLTVL.

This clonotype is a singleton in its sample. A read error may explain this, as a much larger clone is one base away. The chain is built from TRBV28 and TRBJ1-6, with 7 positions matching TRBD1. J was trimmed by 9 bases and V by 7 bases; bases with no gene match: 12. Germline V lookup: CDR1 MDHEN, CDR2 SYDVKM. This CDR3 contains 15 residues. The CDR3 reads CASTTAQGGGSPLHF. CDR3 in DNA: TGTGCCAGCACGACCGCGCAGGGGGGAGGTTCACCCCTCCACTTT. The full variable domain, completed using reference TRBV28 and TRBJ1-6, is DVKVTQSSRYLVKRTGEKVFLECVQDMDHENMFWYRQDPGLGLRLIYFSYDVKMKEKGDIPEGYSVSREKKERFSLILESASTNQTSMYLCASTTAQGGGSPLHFGNGTRLTVT.

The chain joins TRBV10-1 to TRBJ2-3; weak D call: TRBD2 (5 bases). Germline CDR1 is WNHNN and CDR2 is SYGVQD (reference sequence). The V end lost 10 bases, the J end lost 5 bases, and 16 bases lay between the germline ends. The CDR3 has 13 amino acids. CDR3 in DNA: TGCGCCAACAGCGAGGCGGGCATAGATACGCAGTATTTT. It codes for CANSEAGIDTQYF.

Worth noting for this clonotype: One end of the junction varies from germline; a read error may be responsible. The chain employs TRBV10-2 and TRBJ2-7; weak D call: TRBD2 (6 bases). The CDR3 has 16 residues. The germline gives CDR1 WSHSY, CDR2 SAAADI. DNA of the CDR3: TGCACCAGTAGTGACCGGGGGTATGGGAGTTCCTATGAGCAGTACTTT. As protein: CTSSDRGYGSSYEQYF.